These T cell receptor beta chains were read from a single sample in a study of cytomegalovirus exposure and HLA in healthy donors. Repertoires were generated with immunoSEQ multiplex PCR, while TCRdb's copy carries only in-frame clones and drops some. Seen here are about 82,000 clones, about 74% observed once, and the top ten hold approximately 6%. Source material: PBMCs. These receptors were taken from a woman in her forties or fifties in good health and CMV-seropositive. Both conserved end residues are part of each CDR3. Each record gives: D gene, clone size, V gene, J gene, CDR3 length, CDR3 protein, CDR3 DNA. A D gene is named only where the DNA matches it firmly. Clone size is shown for a subset of rows, as once, few, many or a class of expanded clone.

D gene: NA; clone size: NA; V gene: TRBV30; J gene: TRBJ2-1; CDR3 length: 12; CDR3 protein: CAWSPGPDEQFF; CDR3 DNA: TGTGCCTGGAGTCCAGGTCCGGATGAGCAGTTCTTC
D gene: NA; clone size: NA; V gene: TRBV5-1; J gene: TRBJ2-5; CDR3 length: 15; CDR3 protein: CASSLSTGYGETQYF; CDR3 DNA: TGCGCCAGCAGCTTGAGTACAGGTTACGGGGAGACCCAGTACTTC
D gene: TRBD1; clone size: NA; V gene: TRBV30; J gene: TRBJ1-1; CDR3 length: 14; CDR3 protein: CAWSGGQGNTEAFF; CDR3 DNA: TGTGCCTGGAGTGGGGGACAGGGGAACACTGAAGCTTTCTTT
D gene: NA; clone size: NA; V gene: TRBV30; J gene: TRBJ1-6; CDR3 length: 14; CDR3 protein: CAWSPGQRNSPLHF; CDR3 DNA: TGTGCCTGGAGTCCCGGACAGAGAAATTCACCCCTCCACTTT
D gene: NA; clone size: once; V gene: TRBV5-4; J gene: TRBJ1-1; CDR3 length: 15; CDR3 protein: CASSVYREVNTEAFF; CDR3 DNA: TGTGCCAGCAGCGTATACCGGGAAGTGAACACTGAAGCTTTCTTT
D gene: TRBD2; clone size: NA; V gene: TRBV27; J gene: TRBJ2-5; CDR3 length: 15; CDR3 protein: CASSLAAGGIGTQYF; CDR3 DNA: TGTGCCAGCAGTTTGGCAGCGGGAGGGATCGGGACCCAGTACTTC
D gene: TRBD1; clone size: once; V gene: TRBV18; J gene: TRBJ2-3; CDR3 length: 14; CDR3 protein: CASSRQGPSDTQYF; CDR3 DNA: TGTGCCAGCTCCCGACAGGGGCCATCCGATACGCAGTATTTT
D gene: NA; clone size: NA; V gene: TRBV15; J gene: TRBJ1-4; CDR3 length: 14; CDR3 protein: CATRLSRAREKLFF; CDR3 DNA: TGTGCCACCAGGCTCTCCAGGGCGAGGGAAAAACTGTTTTTT
D gene: TRBD2; clone size: NA; V gene: TRBV11-3; J gene: TRBJ2-5; CDR3 length: 17; CDR3 protein: CASSAPREGATRETQYF; CDR3 DNA: TGTGCCAGCAGCGCCCCGAGGGAGGGCGCGACTAGGGAGACCCAGTACTTC
D gene: NA; clone size: few; V gene: TRBV30; J gene: TRBJ1-1; CDR3 length: 12; CDR3 protein: CAWLTGRTEAFF; CDR3 DNA: TGTGCCTGGCTCACAGGGCGGACTGAAGCTTTCTTT
D gene: TRBD2; clone size: NA; V gene: TRBV30; J gene: TRBJ2-7; CDR3 length: 12; CDR3 protein: CAWSVRGSGSNF; CDR3 DNA: TGTGCCTGGAGTGTACGGGGTAGCGGGAGCAACTTC
D gene: NA; clone size: few; V gene: TRBV10-3; J gene: TRBJ2-7; CDR3 length: 14; CDR3 protein: CAISESSQGREQYF; CDR3 DNA: TGTGCCATCAGTGAGTCCTCGCAGGGGCGGGAGCAGTACTTC
D gene: TRBD2; clone size: NA; V gene: TRBV19; J gene: TRBJ2-3; CDR3 length: 15; CDR3 protein: CASSFTSGFTDTQYF; CDR3 DNA: TGTGCCAGTAGTTTCACTAGCGGGTTCACAGATACGCAGTATTTT
D gene: TRBD1; clone size: NA; V gene: TRBV11-2; J gene: TRBJ1-2; CDR3 length: 14; CDR3 protein: CASSPNRDRGGYTF; CDR3 DNA: TGTGCCAGCAGCCCCAACCGGGACAGGGGTGGCTACACCTTC
D gene: TRBD2; clone size: NA; V gene: TRBV30; J gene: TRBJ2-7; CDR3 length: 14; CDR3 protein: CAWSTGTSAYEQYF; CDR3 DNA: TGTGCCTGGAGTACCGGGACTAGCGCCTACGAGCAGTACTTC
D gene: TRBD2; clone size: NA; V gene: TRBV6-1; J gene: TRBJ2-5; CDR3 length: 14; CDR3 protein: CASSRREGQETQYF; CDR3 DNA: TGTGCCAGCAGTCGGCGGGAGGGCCAGGAGACCCAGTACTTC
D gene: NA; clone size: few; V gene: TRBV28; J gene: TRBJ2-1; CDR3 length: 12; CDR3 protein: CASTQLGSEQFF; CDR3 DNA: TGTGCCAGCACCCAACTAGGGAGTGAGCAGTTCTTC
D gene: TRBD2; clone size: NA; V gene: TRBV29-1; J gene: TRBJ2-7; CDR3 length: 13; CDR3 protein: CSVRLALNPLQYF; CDR3 DNA: TGCAGCGTTCGACTAGCGCTTAACCCCTTGCAGTACTTC
D gene: NA; clone size: NA; V gene: TRBV29-1; J gene: TRBJ2-1; CDR3 length: 14; CDR3 protein: CSVAALGLPGEQFF; CDR3 DNA: TGCAGCGTTGCGGCCCTTGGACTCCCGGGGGAGCAGTTCTTC
D gene: NA; clone size: once; V gene: TRBV15; J gene: TRBJ1-2; CDR3 length: 15; CDR3 protein: CATSVTQGGGYGYTF; CDR3 DNA: TGTGCCACCAGCGTAACCCAAGGGGGTGGCTATGGCTACACCTTC
D gene: NA; clone size: NA; V gene: TRBV28; J gene: TRBJ1-5; CDR3 length: 15; CDR3 protein: CASSSPGLDNQPQHF; CDR3 DNA: TGTGCCAGCAGTTCCCCGGGACTCGATAATCAGCCCCAGCATTTT
D gene: NA; clone size: NA; V gene: TRBV27; J gene: TRBJ1-2; CDR3 length: 14; CDR3 protein: CASSLLGGGYGYTF; CDR3 DNA: TGTGCCAGCAGTTTATTAGGGGGGGGCTATGGCTACACCTTC
D gene: NA; clone size: NA; V gene: TRBV6-1; J gene: TRBJ2-7; CDR3 length: 13; CDR3 protein: CASSRTQGREQYF; CDR3 DNA: TGTGCCAGCAGCCGAACTCAGGGGCGCGAGCAGTACTTC
D gene: NA; clone size: NA; V gene: TRBV4-1; J gene: TRBJ1-2; CDR3 length: 13; CDR3 protein: CASSLREDYGYTF; CDR3 DNA: TGCGCCAGCAGCCTCAGGGAAGACTATGGCTACACCTTC
D gene: TRBD2; clone size: NA; V gene: TRBV5-1; J gene: TRBJ2-3; CDR3 length: 18; CDR3 protein: CASSLWRLAGGGADTQYF; CDR3 DNA: TGCGCCAGCAGCTTGTGGAGACTAGCGGGAGGGGGGGCAGATACGCAGTATTTT
D gene: NA; clone size: NA; V gene: TRBV5-4; J gene: TRBJ1-4; CDR3 length: 14; CDR3 protein: CASSAGGNSEKLFF; CDR3 DNA: TGTGCCAGCAGCGCGGGCGGAAACTCGGAAAAACTGTTTTTT
D gene: NA; clone size: NA; V gene: TRBV5-4; J gene: TRBJ2-6; CDR3 length: 16; CDR3 protein: CASSPSRGSGANVLTF; CDR3 DNA: TGTGCCAGCAGCCCGTCGCGAGGATCTGGGGCCAACGTCCTGACTTTC
D gene: NA; clone size: NA; V gene: TRBV1; J gene: TRBJ2-7; CDR3 length: 12; CDR3 protein: CTSSLGGNEQYF; CDR3 DNA: TGCACCAGCAGCCTCGGCGGAAACGAGCAGTACTTC
D gene: NA; clone size: NA; V gene: TRBV6-5; J gene: TRBJ2-1; CDR3 length: 12; CDR3 protein: CASSSAGDEQFF; CDR3 DNA: TGTGCCAGCAGTTCTGCCGGGGATGAGCAGTTCTTC
D gene: NA; clone size: once; V gene: TRBV5-1; J gene: TRBJ2-7; CDR3 length: 13; CDR3 protein: CASSLGTNYEQYF; CDR3 DNA: TGCGCCAGCAGCTTGGGGACAAACTACGAGCAGTACTTC
D gene: TRBD2; clone size: NA; V gene: TRBV5-4; J gene: TRBJ2-1; CDR3 length: 15; CDR3 protein: CASSPTSGKGDEQFF; CDR3 DNA: TGTGCCAGCAGCCCGACTAGCGGGAAAGGGGATGAGCAGTTCTTC
D gene: NA; clone size: NA; V gene: TRBV14; J gene: TRBJ2-1; CDR3 length: 15; CDR3 protein: CASSQDIRGGNEQFF; CDR3 DNA: TGTGCCAGCAGCCAAGATATACGGGGAGGCAATGAGCAGTTCTTC
D gene: NA; clone size: NA; V gene: TRBV4-1; J gene: TRBJ1-5; CDR3 length: 15; CDR3 protein: CASSQDRGRNQPQHF; CDR3 DNA: TGCGCCAGCAGCCAAGACAGGGGACGCAATCAGCCCCAGCATTTT
D gene: NA; clone size: NA; V gene: TRBV4-2; J gene: TRBJ2-3; CDR3 length: 16; CDR3 protein: CASSQLDRGIPDTQYF; CDR3 DNA: TGTGCCAGCAGCCAATTAGACCGGGGGATCCCAGATACGCAGTATTTT
D gene: TRBD1; clone size: few; V gene: TRBV11-2; J gene: TRBJ1-2; CDR3 length: 14; CDR3 protein: CASSSGTGDYGYTF; CDR3 DNA: TGTGCCAGCAGCTCCGGGACAGGGGACTATGGCTACACCTTC
D gene: NA; clone size: NA; V gene: TRBV6-1; J gene: TRBJ2-7; CDR3 length: 15; CDR3 protein: CASSSPGQTHYEQYF; CDR3 DNA: TGTGCCAGCAGTTCCCCGGGACAAACACACTACGAGCAGTACTTC
D gene: TRBD1; clone size: NA; V gene: TRBV2; J gene: TRBJ1-4; CDR3 length: 14; CDR3 protein: CASRPGTEPEKLFF; CDR3 DNA: TGTGCCAGCAGGCCCGGGACAGAGCCTGAAAAACTGTTTTTT
D gene: TRBD2; clone size: NA; V gene: TRBV4-1; J gene: TRBJ2-7; CDR3 length: 17; CDR3 protein: CASSPGLAEFSSYEQYF; CDR3 DNA: TGCGCCAGCAGCCCAGGACTAGCGGAGTTTAGCTCCTACGAGCAGTACTTC
D gene: NA; clone size: NA; V gene: TRBV5-1; J gene: TRBJ1-2; CDR3 length: 15; CDR3 protein: CASSLAGTLNYGYTF; CDR3 DNA: TGCGCCAGCAGCTTGGCCGGGACTCTGAATTATGGCTACACCTTC
D gene: NA; clone size: NA; V gene: TRBV5-4; J gene: TRBJ1-4; CDR3 length: 15; CDR3 protein: CASSLMAATNEKLFF; CDR3 DNA: TGTGCCAGCAGCTTGATGGCTGCAACTAATGAAAAACTGTTTTTT
D gene: NA; clone size: NA; V gene: TRBV18; J gene: TRBJ2-3; CDR3 length: 11; CDR3 protein: CASSPLDTQYF; CDR3 DNA: TGTGCCAGCTCACCCTTAGATACGCAGTATTTT
D gene: TRBD2; clone size: few; V gene: TRBV6-6; J gene: TRBJ2-1; CDR3 length: 14; CDR3 protein: CASSAPSGSNEQFF; CDR3 DNA: TGTGCCAGCAGTGCCCCTAGCGGGAGCAACGAGCAGTTCTTC
D gene: TRBD1; clone size: NA; V gene: TRBV6-5; J gene: TRBJ1-2; CDR3 length: 15; CDR3 protein: CASSGDRFSPIGYTF; CDR3 DNA: TGTGCCAGCAGTGGGGACAGATTTTCGCCTATTGGCTACACCTTC
D gene: NA; clone size: NA; V gene: TRBV6-6; J gene: TRBJ2-3; CDR3 length: 14; CDR3 protein: CASSPRTGADTQYF; CDR3 DNA: TGTGCCAGCAGCCCTAGAACTGGGGCCGATACGCAGTATTTT
D gene: NA; clone size: NA; V gene: TRBV30; J gene: TRBJ2-7; CDR3 length: 14; CDR3 protein: CAWSVRLASYEQYF; CDR3 DNA: TGTGCCTGGAGTGTACGTCTAGCTTCCTACGAGCAGTACTTC
D gene: TRBD2; clone size: NA; V gene: TRBV7-9; J gene: TRBJ2-7; CDR3 length: 16; CDR3 protein: CASSLSGTSGSEEQYF; CDR3 DNA: TGTGCCAGCAGCTTAAGTGGGACTAGCGGCTCGGAGGAGCAGTACTTC
D gene: NA; clone size: NA; V gene: TRBV7-8; J gene: TRBJ2-1; CDR3 length: 17; CDR3 protein: CASSLAPPGASYNEQFF; CDR3 DNA: TGTGCCAGCAGCTTAGCGCCCCCGGGAGCCTCCTACAATGAGCAGTTCTTC
D gene: TRBD2; clone size: many; V gene: TRBV5-4; J gene: TRBJ2-1; CDR3 length: 15; CDR3 protein: CASSLKTSLWNEQFF; CDR3 DNA: TGTGCCAGCAGCTTGAAGACTAGCTTGTGGAATGAGCAGTTCTTC
D gene: NA; clone size: NA; V gene: TRBV7-9; J gene: TRBJ2-5; CDR3 length: 15; CDR3 protein: CASSLARNRGETQYF; CDR3 DNA: TGTGCCAGCAGCTTAGCGAGGAATAGAGGGGAGACCCAGTACTTC